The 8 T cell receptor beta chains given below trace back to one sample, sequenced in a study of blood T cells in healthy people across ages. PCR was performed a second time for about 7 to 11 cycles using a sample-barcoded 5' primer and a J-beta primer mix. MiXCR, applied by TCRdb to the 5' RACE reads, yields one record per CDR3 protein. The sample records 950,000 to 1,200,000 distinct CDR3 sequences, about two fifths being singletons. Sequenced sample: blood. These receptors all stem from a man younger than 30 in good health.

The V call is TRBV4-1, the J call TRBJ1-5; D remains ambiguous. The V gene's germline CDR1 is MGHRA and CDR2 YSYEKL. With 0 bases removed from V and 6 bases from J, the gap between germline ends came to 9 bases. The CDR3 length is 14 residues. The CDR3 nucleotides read TGCGCCAGCAGCCAAGATGTCATGGGTCAGCCCCAGCATTTT. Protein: CASSQDVMGQPQHF.

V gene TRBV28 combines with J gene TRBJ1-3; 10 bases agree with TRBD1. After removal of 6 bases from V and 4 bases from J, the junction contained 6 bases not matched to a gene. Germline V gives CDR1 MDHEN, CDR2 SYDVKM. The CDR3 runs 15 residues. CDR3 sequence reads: CASSPGTGAGNTIYF. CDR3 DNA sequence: TGTGCCAGCAGCCCAGGGACAGGGGCCGGAAACACCATATATTTT.

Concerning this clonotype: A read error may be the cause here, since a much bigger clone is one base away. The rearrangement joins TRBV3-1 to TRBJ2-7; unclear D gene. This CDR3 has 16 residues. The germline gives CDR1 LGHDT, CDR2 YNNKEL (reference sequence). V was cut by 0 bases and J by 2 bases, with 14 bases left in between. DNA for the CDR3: TGTGCCAGCAGCCAAGATCATAACTCCCATGCCTACGAGCAGTACTTC. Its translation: CASSQDHNSHAYEQYF.

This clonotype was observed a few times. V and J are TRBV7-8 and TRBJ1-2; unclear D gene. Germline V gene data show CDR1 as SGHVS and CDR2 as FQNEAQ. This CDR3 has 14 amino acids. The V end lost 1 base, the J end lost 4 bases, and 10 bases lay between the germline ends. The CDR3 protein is CASSLELARYGYTF. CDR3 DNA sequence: TGTGCCAGCAGCTTAGAGTTGGCCCGCTATGGCTACACCTTC.

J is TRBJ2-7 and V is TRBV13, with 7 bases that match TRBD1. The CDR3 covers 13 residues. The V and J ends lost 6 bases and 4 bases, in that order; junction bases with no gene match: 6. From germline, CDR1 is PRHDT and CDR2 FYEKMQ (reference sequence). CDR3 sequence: CASSSGTVYEQYF. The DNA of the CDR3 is TGTGCCAGCAGTTCTGGGACAGTTTACGAGCAGTACTTC.

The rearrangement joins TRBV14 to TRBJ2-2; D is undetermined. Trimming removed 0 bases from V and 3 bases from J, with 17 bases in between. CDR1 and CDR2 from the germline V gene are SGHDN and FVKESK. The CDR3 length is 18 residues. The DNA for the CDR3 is TGTGCCAGCAGCCAAGATTTGGCGGAAGCGATGGACACCGGGGAGCTGTTTTTT. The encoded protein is CASSQDLAEAMDTGELFF.

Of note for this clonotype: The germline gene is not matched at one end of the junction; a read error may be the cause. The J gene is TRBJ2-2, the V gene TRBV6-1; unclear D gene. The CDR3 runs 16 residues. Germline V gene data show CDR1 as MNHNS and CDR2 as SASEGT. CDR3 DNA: TGTGTCAGCAGTGAAGGGCTGAAAAAGGACACCGGGGAGCTGTTTTTT. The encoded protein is CVSSEGLKKDTGELFF.

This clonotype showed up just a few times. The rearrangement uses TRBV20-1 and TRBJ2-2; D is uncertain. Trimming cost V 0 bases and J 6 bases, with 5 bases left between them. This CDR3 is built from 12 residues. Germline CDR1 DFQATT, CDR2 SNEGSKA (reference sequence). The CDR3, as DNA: TGCAGTGCTAGAGATCTCGCCGGGGAGCTGTTTTTT. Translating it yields CSARDLAGELFF.